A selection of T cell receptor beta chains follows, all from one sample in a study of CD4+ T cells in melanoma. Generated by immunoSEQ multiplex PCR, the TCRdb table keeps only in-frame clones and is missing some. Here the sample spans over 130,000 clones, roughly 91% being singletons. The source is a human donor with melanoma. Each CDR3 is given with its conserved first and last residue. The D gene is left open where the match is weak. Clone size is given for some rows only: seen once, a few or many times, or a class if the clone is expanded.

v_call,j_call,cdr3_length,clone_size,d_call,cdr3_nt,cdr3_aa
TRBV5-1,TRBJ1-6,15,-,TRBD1,TGCGCCAGCAGCTTGCGACAGGGGAATAATTCACCCCTCCACTTT,CASSLRQGNNSPLHF
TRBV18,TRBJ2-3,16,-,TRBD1,TGTGCCAGCTCAATCGCCGGGACAGGGGGCCCAGATACGCAGTATTTT,CASSIAGTGGPDTQYF
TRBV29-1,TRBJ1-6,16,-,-,TGCAGCGTTCAACATCGGGTCGGGCTTTTAGATTCACCCCTCCACTTT,CSVQHRVGLLDSPLHF
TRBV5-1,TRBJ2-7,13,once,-,TGCGCCAGCAGCTTGGGGTCCAGCTACGAGCAGTACTTC,CASSLGSSYEQYF
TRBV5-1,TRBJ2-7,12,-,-,TGCGCCAGCAGCTTAGACCTGTACGAGCAGTACTTC,CASSLDLYEQYF
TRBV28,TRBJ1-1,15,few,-,TGTGCCAGCAGTTTATCCACTGGAGGTTGGACTGAAGCTTTCTTT,CASSLSTGGWTEAFF
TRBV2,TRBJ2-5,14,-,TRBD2,TGTGCCAGCACGGTACTAGCGAATAAAGAGACCCAGTACTTC,CASTVLANKETQYF
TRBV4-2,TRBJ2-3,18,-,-,TGTGCCAGCAGCCAAGACTCGCTAACGGGGGCCGGCACAGATACGCAGTATTTT,CASSQDSLTGAGTDTQYF
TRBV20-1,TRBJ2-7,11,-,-,TGCAGTGCGGGGCCGACCTACGAGCAGTACTTC,CSAGPTYEQYF
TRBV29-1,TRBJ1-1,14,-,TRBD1,TGCAGCGTTCCTGACAGGGTAACGGGCACTGAAGCTTTCTTT,CSVPDRVTGTEAFF
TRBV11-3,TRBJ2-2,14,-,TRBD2,TGTGCCAGCAGCGTGCGGGGAGGGGCCGGGGAGCTGTTTTTT,CASSVRGGAGELFF